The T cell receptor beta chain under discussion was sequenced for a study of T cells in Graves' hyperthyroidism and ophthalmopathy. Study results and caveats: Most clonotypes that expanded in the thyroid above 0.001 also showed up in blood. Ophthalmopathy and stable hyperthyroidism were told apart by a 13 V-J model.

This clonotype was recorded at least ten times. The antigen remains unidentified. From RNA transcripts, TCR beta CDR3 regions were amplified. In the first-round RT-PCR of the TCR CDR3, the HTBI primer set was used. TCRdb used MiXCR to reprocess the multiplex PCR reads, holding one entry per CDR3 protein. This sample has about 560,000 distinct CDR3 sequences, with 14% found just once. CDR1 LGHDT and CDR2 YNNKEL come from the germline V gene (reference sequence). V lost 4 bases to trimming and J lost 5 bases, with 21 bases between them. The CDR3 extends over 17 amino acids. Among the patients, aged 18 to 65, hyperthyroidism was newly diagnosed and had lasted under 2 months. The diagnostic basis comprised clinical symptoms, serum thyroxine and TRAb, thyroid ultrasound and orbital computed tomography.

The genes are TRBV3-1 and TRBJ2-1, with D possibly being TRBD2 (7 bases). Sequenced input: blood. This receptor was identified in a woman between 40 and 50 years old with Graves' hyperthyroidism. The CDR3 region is CASSPAGAAGRNNEQFF. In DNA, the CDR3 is TGTGCCAGCAGCCCGGCGGGGGCAGCGGGAAGGAACAATGAGCAGTTCTTC.